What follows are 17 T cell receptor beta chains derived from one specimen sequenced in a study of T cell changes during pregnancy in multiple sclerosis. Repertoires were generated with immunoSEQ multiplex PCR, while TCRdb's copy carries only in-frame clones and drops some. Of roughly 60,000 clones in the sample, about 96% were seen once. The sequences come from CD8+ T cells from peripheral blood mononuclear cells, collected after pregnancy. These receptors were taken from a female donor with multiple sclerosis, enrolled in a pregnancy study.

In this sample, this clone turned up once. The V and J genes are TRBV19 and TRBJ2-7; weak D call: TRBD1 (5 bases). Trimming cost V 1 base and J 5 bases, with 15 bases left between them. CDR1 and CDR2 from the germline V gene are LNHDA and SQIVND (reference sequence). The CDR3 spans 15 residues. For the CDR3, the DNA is TGTGCCAGTAGTATAGGCAAGGGGCGGCCTAACGAGCAGTACTTC. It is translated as CASSIGKGRPNEQYF.

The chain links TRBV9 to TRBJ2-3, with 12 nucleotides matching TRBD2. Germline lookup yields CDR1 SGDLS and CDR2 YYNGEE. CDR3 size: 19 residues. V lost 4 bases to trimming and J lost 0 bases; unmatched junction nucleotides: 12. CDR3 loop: CASSPSLGLAGGSTDTQYF. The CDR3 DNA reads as TGTGCCAGCAGCCCCTCCCTGGGGCTAGCGGGAGGGAGCACAGATACGCAGTATTTT.

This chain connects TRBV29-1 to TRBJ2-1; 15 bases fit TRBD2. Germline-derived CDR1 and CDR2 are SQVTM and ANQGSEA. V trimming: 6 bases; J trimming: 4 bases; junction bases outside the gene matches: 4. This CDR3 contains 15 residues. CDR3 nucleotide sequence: TGCAGCGTCCAAGGACTAGCGGGAGGGTACAATGAGCAGTTCTTC. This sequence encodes CSVQGLAGGYNEQFF.

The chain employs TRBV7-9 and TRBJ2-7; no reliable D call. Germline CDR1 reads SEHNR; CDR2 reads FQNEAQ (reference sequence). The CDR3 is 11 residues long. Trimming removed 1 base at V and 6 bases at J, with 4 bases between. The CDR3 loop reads CASSLGLEQYF. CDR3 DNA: TGTGCCAGCAGCTTAGGTCTCGAGCAGTACTTC.

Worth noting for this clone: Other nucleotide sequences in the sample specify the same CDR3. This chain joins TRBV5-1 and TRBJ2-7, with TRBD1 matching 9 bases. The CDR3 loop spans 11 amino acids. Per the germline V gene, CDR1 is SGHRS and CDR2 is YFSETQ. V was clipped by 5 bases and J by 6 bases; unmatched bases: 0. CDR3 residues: CASRTGGEQYF. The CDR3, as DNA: TGCGCCAGCAGGACAGGGGGCGAGCAGTACTTC. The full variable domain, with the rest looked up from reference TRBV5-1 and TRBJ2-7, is KAGVTQTPRYLIKTRGQQVTLSCSPISGHRSVSWYQQTPGQGLQFLFEYFSETQRNKGNFPGRFSGRQFSNSRSEMNVSTLELGDSALYLCASRTGGEQYFGPGTRLTVT.

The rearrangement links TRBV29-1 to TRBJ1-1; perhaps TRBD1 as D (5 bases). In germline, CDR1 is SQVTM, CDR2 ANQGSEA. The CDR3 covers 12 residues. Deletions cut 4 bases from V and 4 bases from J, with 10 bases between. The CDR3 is CSVAGWGTEAFF. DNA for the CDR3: TGCAGCGTTGCAGGGTGGGGCACTGAAGCTTTCTTT.

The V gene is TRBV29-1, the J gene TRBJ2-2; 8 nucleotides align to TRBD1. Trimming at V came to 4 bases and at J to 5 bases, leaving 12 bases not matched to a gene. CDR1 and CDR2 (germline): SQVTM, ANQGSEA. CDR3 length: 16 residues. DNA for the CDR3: TGCAGCGTTGGGTCCAGGGGGCTGCAAGGGACCGGGGAGCTGTTTTTT. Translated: CSVGSRGLQGTGELFF.

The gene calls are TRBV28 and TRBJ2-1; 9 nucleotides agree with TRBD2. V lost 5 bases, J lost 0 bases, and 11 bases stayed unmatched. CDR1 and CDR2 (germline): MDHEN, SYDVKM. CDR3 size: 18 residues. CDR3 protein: CASSPPPSREGSYNEQFF. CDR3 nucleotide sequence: TGTGCCAGCAGTCCTCCCCCTTCGCGGGAGGGCTCCTACAATGAGCAGTTCTTC.

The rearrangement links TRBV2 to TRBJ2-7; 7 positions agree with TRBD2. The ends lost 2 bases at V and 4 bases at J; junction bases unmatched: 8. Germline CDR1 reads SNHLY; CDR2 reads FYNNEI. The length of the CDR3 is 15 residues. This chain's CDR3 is CASSERRELGYEQYF. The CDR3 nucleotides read TGTGCCAGCAGTGAAAGGCGGGAGTTGGGATACGAGCAGTACTTC.

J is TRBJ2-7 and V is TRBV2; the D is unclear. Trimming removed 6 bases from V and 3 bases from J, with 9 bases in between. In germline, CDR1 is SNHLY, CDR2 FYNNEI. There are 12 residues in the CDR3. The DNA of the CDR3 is TGTGCCAGCAGGCCGGGTTTCTACGAGCAGTACTTC. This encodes CASRPGFYEQYF.

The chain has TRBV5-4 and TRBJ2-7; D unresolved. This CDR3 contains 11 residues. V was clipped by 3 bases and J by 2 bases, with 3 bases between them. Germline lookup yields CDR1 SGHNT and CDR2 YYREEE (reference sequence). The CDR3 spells CASSSTYEQYF. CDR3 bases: TGTGCCAGCAGCTCTACCTACGAGCAGTACTTC.

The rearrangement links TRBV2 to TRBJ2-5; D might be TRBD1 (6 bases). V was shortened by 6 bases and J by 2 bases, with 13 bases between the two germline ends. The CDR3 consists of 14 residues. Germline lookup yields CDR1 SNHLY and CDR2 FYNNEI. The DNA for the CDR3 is TGTGCCAGCAGGAGGACAGAAGCTCAAGAGACCCAGTACTTC. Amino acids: CASRRTEAQETQYF.

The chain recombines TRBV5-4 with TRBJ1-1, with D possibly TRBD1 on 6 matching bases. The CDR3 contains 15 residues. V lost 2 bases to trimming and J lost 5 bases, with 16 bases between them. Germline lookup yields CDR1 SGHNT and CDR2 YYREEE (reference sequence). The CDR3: CASSFFTGYGTEAFF. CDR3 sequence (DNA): TGTGCCAGCAGCTTTTTTACAGGGTATGGAACTGAAGCTTTCTTT.

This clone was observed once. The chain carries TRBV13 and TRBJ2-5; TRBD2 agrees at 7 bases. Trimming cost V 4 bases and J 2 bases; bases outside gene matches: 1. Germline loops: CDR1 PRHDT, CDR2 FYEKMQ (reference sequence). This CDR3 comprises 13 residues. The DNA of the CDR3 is TGTGCCAGCAGCTCGGGACTACAAGAGACCCAGTACTTC. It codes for CASSSGLQETQYF.

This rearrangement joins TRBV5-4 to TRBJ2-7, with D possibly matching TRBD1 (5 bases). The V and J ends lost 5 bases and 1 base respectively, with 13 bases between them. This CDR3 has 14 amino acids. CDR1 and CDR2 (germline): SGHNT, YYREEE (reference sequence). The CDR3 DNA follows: TGTGCCAGCAGTTTTTTTCAGGGTTCCTACGAGCAGTACTTC. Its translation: CASSFFQGSYEQYF.

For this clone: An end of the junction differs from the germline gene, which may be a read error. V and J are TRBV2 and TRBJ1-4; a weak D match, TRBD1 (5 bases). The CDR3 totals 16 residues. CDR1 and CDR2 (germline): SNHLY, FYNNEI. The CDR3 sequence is CASSQRSGHTNEKLFF. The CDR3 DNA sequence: TGTGCGAGCAGTCAGAGGTCTGGACACACTAATGAAAAACTGTTTTTT.

The CDR3 is CASSGDRDYEQYF. CDR3 in DNA: TGTGCCAGCAGCGGGGACAGGGACTACGAGCAGTACTTC. V usage is TRBV7-2 and J usage is TRBJ2-7; 9 nucleotides line up with TRBD1. Trimming took 5 bases from V and 3 from J; bases not matched to a gene: 2. Germline V gives CDR1 SGHTA, CDR2 FQGNSA. The CDR3 sequence is 13 residues long.